This TCR beta chain stems from a study of blood T cell repertoires in COVID-19. The germline V gene encodes CDR1 SGHRS and CDR2 YFSETQ. This CDR3 spans 15 amino acids. The V gene end was trimmed by 1 base and the J gene end by 7 bases; junction bases not matched to a gene: 8. Sequenced by immunoSEQ multiplex PCR; TCRdb stores in-frame clones only, minus some. The sample consists of some 130,000 clones, more than 85% of them appearing once. The J gene is TRBJ1-2, the V gene TRBV5-1, with 9 bases fitting TRBD1. The source of this sequence is a man aged 45-65 years with active or convalescent COVID-19. The sample consisted of peripheral blood. DNA of the CDR3: TGCGCCAGCAGCTTGAACCAGGGACAGGGAAGTGGCTACACCTTC. The encoded protein is CASSLNQGQGSGYTF.